This T cell receptor (beta chain) emerged from a study of blood T cell repertoires in COVID-19 (TCRdb year 2020). Notes on the research overall: The collaborator samples originated in the United States, Italy and Spain and spanned the acute and convalescent phases of COVID-19. The material from the prospective study consisted of cDNA or gDNA derived from T cells, B-cell-depleted T cells, or PBMCs. The dataset comprised deeply sampled blood TCRbeta repertoires from subjects exposed to, actively infected with, or recovered from COVID-19. A freely available public database, intended as a resource for researchers studying the immune response to SARS-CoV-2, is where the repertoires were released. The samples were drawn from two sources: the first 160 participants of the ongoing ImmuneRACE study, and fewer than 1,500 subjects contributed by 6 global collaborators. The sample metadata nearly always contained a de-identified subject ID, COVID-19 status, age in years and sex. Where available, HLA class I and class II types were obtained from metadata supplied by the sample provider rather than from assay-based typing.

As regards this clone: Its antigen target is currently unknown. No base-level quality is on record; no much larger clone is a single base apart.

In Seattle, one collaborating source enrolled patients while the infection was active and tracked those patients longitudinally over the course of disease. The collaborating institutions used their own protocols to collect whole blood in K2EDTA tubes. For TCRbeta analysis, collaborator samples were shipped as frozen whole blood, as isolated PBMCs, or as DNA extracted from either sample type. The immunoSEQ Assay, a bias-controlled multiplex PCR, was used to amplify TCRbeta CDR3 regions from genomic DNA. On the study's bioinformatics: Nucleated cell counts per sample were estimated from amplification of reference gene primers within the assay. To quantify the absolute abundance of each unique TCRbeta CDR3 rearrangement, sequence reads were collapsed and filtered. Productive Simpson clonality was computed per sample as the square root of Simpson's diversity index over productive rearrangements. TCRdb obtained this table from immuneACCESS and retained in-frame rearrangements with V and J assigned. These tables miss some clones; where compared with another copy, unresolved V genes account for less than half of the shortfall, and the remainder is unexplained. V and J calls and clone size follow that table, whereas D and trimming were derived from the DNA. The sample data list 350,000 or so clones, and about 87% of these were observed just once. The ten largest account for 1.5% to 2% of the sample.

General findings and caveats noted by the study authors: Clinical and demographic metadata were provided uncurated, with the amount varying by source and participant.

The sequenced material came from peripheral blood. This clonotype was obtained from a woman aged 25 to 39 with COVID-19, enrolled during active disease.

The CDR3 loop reads CASSLGGSLREQYV. Read as DNA, the sequence is TGTGCCAGCAGCTTGGGAGGTAGTCTGAGAGAGCAGTACGTC. The chain was built from TRBV5-4 and TRBJ2-7; the D gene lacks a confident call. The germline V gene (reference sequence) gives CDR1 as SGHNT and CDR2 as YYREEE. Inclusive of the bounding cysteine and valine, the CDR3 is 14 residues long. The only DNA kept is the CDR3, 42 bases in frame from the first base. Trimming costs V 0 bases and J 7 bases, and their ends lie 14 bases apart.